The 24 T cell receptor beta chains given below trace back to one sample, sequenced in a study of CD8 T cells in Susac syndrome. Random-hexamer reverse transcription was applied to roughly 0.5 to 1 ug RNA. TCRdb reprocessed the immunoSEQ multiplex PCR reads via MiXCR and lists one record per CDR3 protein. The sample holds about 80,000 distinct CDR3 sequences, about 96% seen once. The source material was CD8+ T cells from PBMCs. The source is a human donor with Susac syndrome.

The rearrangement uses TRBV7-9 and TRBJ2-7; tentative D call: TRBD1 (5 bases). Germline-derived CDR1 and CDR2 are SEHNR and FQNEAQ (reference sequence). The CDR3 runs to 13 residues. V lost 1 base, J lost 4 bases, and 8 bases lay in between. CDR3 nucleotide sequence: TGTGCCAGCAGCTTAGAGGGGCTGTACGAGCAGTACGTC. This codes for CASSLEGLYEQYV.

CDR3 protein: CSAPLAGGPYEQFF. CDR3 in DNA: TGCAGTGCTCCCCTAGCGGGAGGGCCGTATGAGCAGTTCTTC. The gene calls are TRBV20-1 and TRBJ2-1; TRBD2 agrees at 12 bases. The CDR3 loop spans 14 amino acids. Germline CDR1 reads DFQATT; CDR2 reads SNEGSKA (reference sequence). The V segment lost 5 bases and the J segment 8 bases; nucleotides outside the gene matches: 7.

This clonotype was found a few times. The chain has TRBV19 and TRBJ2-2; 8 nucleotides match TRBD1. Germline CDR1 is LNHDA and CDR2 is SQIVND (reference sequence). Unmatched junction bases numbered 5, after V lost 5 bases and J lost 6 bases. The CDR3 spans 14 residues. The chain's CDR3 is CASSAGQGAGELFF. The CDR3 nucleotides read TGTGCCAGTAGTGCCGGACAGGGCGCCGGGGAGCTGTTTTTT.

V is TRBV27 and J is TRBJ2-7; 7 positions match TRBD1. Germline V gene sequence: CDR1 MNHEY, CDR2 SMNVEV (reference sequence). The V and J ends lost 5 bases and 3 bases, in that order; junction bases with no gene match: 4. The length of the CDR3 is 13 residues. CDR3: CASSPGTDYEQYF. The CDR3 DNA reads as TGTGCCAGCAGTCCGGGGACAGACTACGAGCAGTACTTC.

The chain employs TRBV30 and TRBJ2-7; 10 bases match TRBD1. V trimming: 1 base; J trimming: 2 bases; junction bases outside the gene matches: 5. The CDR3 extends over 15 amino acids. The germline CDR1 and CDR2 sequences are GTSNPN and SVGIG (reference sequence). The CDR3: CAWSGGTGAPYEQYF. Here the CDR3 DNA reads TGTGCCTGGAGTGGGGGGACAGGGGCGCCCTACGAGCAGTACTTC.

The gene calls are TRBV9 and TRBJ2-7; TRBD2 aligns across 7 bases. The germline V gene has CDR1 SGDLS and CDR2 YYNGEE. The CDR3 totals 13 residues. V shed 0 bases and J 6 bases; nucleotides not matched to a gene: 3. The CDR3, as DNA: TGTGCCAGCAGCGTAGAGGCGGGAGTCGAGCAGTACTTC. Residues: CASSVEAGVEQYF.

The V call is TRBV27, the J call TRBJ1-2; a weak D match, TRBD1 (6 bases). V was clipped by 6 bases and J by 3 bases, with 20 bases between them. This CDR3 is built from 16 residues. Germline assignment: CDR1 MNHEY and CDR2 SMNVEV (reference sequence). This CDR3 reads CASRCLFCRGYYGYTF. The CDR3 DNA follows: TGTGCCAGCAGGTGTCTTTTCTGCAGGGGCTACTATGGCTACACCTTC.

The chain has TRBV9 and TRBJ1-2; TRBD1 matches 9 bases. The CDR3 totals 13 residues. The trim removed 0 bases at V and 8 bases at J, leaving 2 bases unmatched. Germline assignment: CDR1 SGDLS and CDR2 YYNGEE. CDR3 protein: CASSVGQGEGYTF. The CDR3 DNA reads as TGTGCCAGCAGCGTAGGACAGGGGGAAGGCTACACCTTC.

The chain links TRBV4-3 to TRBJ2-1; TRBD2 aligns across 8 bases. CDR3 length equals 16 residues. The trim removed 3 bases at V and 5 bases at J, leaving 9 bases unmatched. Germline values: CDR1 LGHNA, CDR2 YSLEER. The CDR3 loop reads CASSHGSSGSDNEQFF. CDR3 in DNA: TGCGCCAGCAGCCATGGATCTAGCGGGTCGGACAATGAGCAGTTCTTC.

The chain combines TRBV20-1 with TRBJ1-1, with 10 bases aligning to TRBD1. The CDR3 length is 14 residues. CDR1 DFQATT and CDR2 SNEGSKA come from the germline V gene (reference sequence). The V and J ends lost 3 bases and 3 bases, in that order; junction bases with no gene match: 4. The CDR3 here is CSARGGTGDTEAFF. CDR3 bases: TGCAGTGCTAGGGGGGGGACAGGGGACACTGAAGCTTTCTTT.

The rearrangement links TRBV29-1 to TRBJ2-6; 8 positions agree with TRBD1. The CDR3 contains 17 residues. Germline-derived CDR1 and CDR2 are SQVTM and ANQGSEA. The junction had 10 bases not matched to a gene; V was cut back by 6 bases and J by 0 bases. The CDR3 is CSVVDRELPSGANVLTF. In DNA form, the CDR3 reads TGCAGCGTGGTGGACAGGGAACTCCCCTCTGGGGCCAACGTCCTGACTTTC.

The gene calls are TRBV28 and TRBJ2-1, with D unresolved. The V end lost 3 bases, the J end lost 5 bases, and 2 bases lay between the germline ends. Germline V gene lookup returns CDR1 MDHEN and CDR2 SYDVKM. CDR3 length equals 11 residues. The CDR3 spells CASSLDNEQFF. CDR3 sequence (DNA): TGTGCCAGCAGTTTGGACAATGAGCAGTTCTTC.

This chain joins TRBV2 and TRBJ2-7; D gene ambiguous. V lost 3 bases to trimming and J lost 0 bases, with 6 bases between them. The length of the CDR3 is 13 residues. The germline V gene has CDR1 SNHLY and CDR2 FYNNEI. The CDR3 DNA is TGTGCCAGCAGTGATCGGAACTCCTACGAGCAGTACTTC. Translation gives CASSDRNSYEQYF.

This rearrangement joins TRBV3-1 to TRBJ2-7, with D possibly being TRBD1 (5 bases). The germline V gene has CDR1 LGHDT and CDR2 YNNKEL (reference sequence). This CDR3 comprises 13 residues. The V end lost 3 bases, the J end lost 4 bases, and 10 bases lay between the germline ends. This CDR3 reads CASSHVRDYEQYF. The DNA for the CDR3 is TGTGCCAGCAGCCATGTCAGGGATTACGAGCAGTACTTC.

CDR3 coding DNA: TGTGCCAGCAGCCCGACAGGGGCCACCGGGGAGCTGTTTTTT. It specifies CASSPTGATGELFF. V gene TRBV7-9 combines with J gene TRBJ2-2; 8 bases match TRBD1. The germline V gene has CDR1 SEHNR and CDR2 FQNEAQ (reference sequence). This CDR3 contains 14 residues. V trimming: 5 bases; J trimming: 4 bases; junction bases outside the gene matches: 3.

The chain is built from TRBV6-2 or TRBV6-3 and TRBJ2-5; TRBD2 agrees at 8 bases. This CDR3 spans 17 amino acids. Per germline, CDR1 MNHEY and CDR2 SVGEGT. V shed 8 bases, J shed 1 base, and the junction held 15 bases outside the gene matches. CDR3 sequence (DNA): TGTGCCAGCGCCACCTGGGAGGGAGCGGGGGCCCAAGAGACCCAGTACTTC. Protein product: CASATWEGAGAQETQYF.

V gene TRBV12-3 or TRBV12-4 combines with J gene TRBJ2-3; D not resolved. The CDR3 is 16 amino acids. V was pared by 0 bases and J by 1 base, with 11 bases between. CDR3 nucleotide sequence: TGTGCCAGCAGTTTAGCCCGCCCCGACCGCACAGATACGCAGTATTTT. This encodes CASSLARPDRTDTQYF.

This clonotype was detected once. The chain uses TRBV27 and TRBJ2-5; D remains ambiguous. The CDR3 is 14 residues long. Trimming removed 6 bases from V and 1 base from J, with 12 bases in between. Germline values: CDR1 MNHEY, CDR2 SMNVEV (reference sequence). The chain's CDR3 is CASSPLALQETQYF. In DNA, the CDR3 is TGTGCCAGCAGCCCGCTTGCCCTCCAAGAGACCCAGTACTTC.

The rearrangement links TRBV4-3 to TRBJ1-5; D is unclear. Germline lookup yields CDR1 LGHNA and CDR2 YSLEER. The CDR3 loop spans 15 amino acids. The V gene lost 1 base and the J gene lost 4 bases, with 11 bases spanning the gap. The CDR3 DNA reads as TGCGCCAGCAGCCAAGCGGCAGATCCAAATCAGCCCCAGCATTTT. It translates to CASSQAADPNQPQHF.

This clonotype was seen only once. The CDR3 nucleotides are TGTGCCTGGAGTGCTGGGAACGAACCCTACGAGCAGTACTTC. It encodes CAWSAGNEPYEQYF. This chain links TRBV30 with TRBJ2-7, with D unclear. V was shortened by 1 base and J by 2 bases, with 12 bases between the two germline ends. Germline V gene sequence: CDR1 GTSNPN, CDR2 SVGIG (reference sequence). The CDR3 loop spans 14 amino acids.

The CDR3 nucleotides read TGCAGTGCTAGGTCAGGAGAGGTACTGAGCTACGAGCAGTACTTC. Protein sequence: CSARSGEVLSYEQYF. The rearrangement uses TRBV20-1 and TRBJ2-7; the D is unclear. The CDR3 sequence is 15 residues long. Looked up from germline, CDR1 is DFQATT and CDR2 is SNEGSKA (reference sequence). V was trimmed by 3 bases and J by 3 bases, leaving 18 bases between them.

The V and J genes are TRBV6-5 and TRBJ2-7, with a possible D match to TRBD1 (6 bases). Trimming took 10 bases from V and 3 from J, leaving 13 bases between them. The germline gives CDR1 MNHEY, CDR2 SVGAGI. There are 12 residues in the CDR3. CDR3 sequence (DNA): TGTGCCACCAAAATGACAGGCTACGAGCAGTACGTC. Protein product: CATKMTGYEQYV.

The CDR3 spells CASSWNKYEQYV. Written as DNA, the CDR3 is TGTGCCAGCAGTTGGAACAAATACGAGCAGTACGTC. The chain links TRBV6-2 or TRBV6-3 to TRBJ2-7; D gene ambiguous. The CDR3 loop spans 12 amino acids. V was pared by 4 bases and J by 4 bases, with 8 bases between. In germline, CDR1 is MNHEY, CDR2 SVGEGT.

This clonotype was detected only once. The gene calls are TRBV5-1 and TRBJ1-1; D is uncertain. The CDR3 runs to 14 residues. The germline V and J ends were trimmed by 1 base and 7 bases, with 14 bases remaining between them. Germline CDR1 is SGHRS and CDR2 is YFSETQ. The CDR3 is CASSLNYRVLEAFF. Here the CDR3 DNA reads TGCGCCAGCAGCTTGAATTATAGGGTCCTTGAAGCTTTCTTT.